Below are 16 T cell receptor beta chains sequenced from a single sample in a study of naive and memory T cell subsets. Whole-study results and caveats: A few larger clonotypes appeared in naive repertoires, especially CD8, possibly memory cells re-expressing CD45RA.

Which antigens these TCRs recognize remains unknown. The beta constant-region primer was an equimolar mix of two oligonucleotides covering TRBC1 and TRBC2. Ligated cDNA was amplified by four rounds of PCR with nested alpha and beta constant-region primers and SP2. TCRdb reprocessed the UMI-ligation and nested PCR reads with MiXCR, giving one entry per CDR3 protein. The data contain about 150,000 distinct CDR3 sequences, over 20% of them singletons. The sample consisted of naive CD4+ T cells from blood. These receptors were collected from a human donor in good health.

This clonotype came up a few times. This rearrangement joins TRBV6-6 to TRBJ2-2, with 9 bases lining up with TRBD2. Germline V gene lookup returns CDR1 MNHNY and CDR2 SVGAGI (reference sequence). Trimming at V came to 6 bases and at J to 6 bases, leaving 5 bases not matched to a gene. This CDR3 spans 14 amino acids. The CDR3 here is CASRRGGGAGELFF. In DNA form, the CDR3 reads TGTGCCAGCAGGCGGGGGGGAGGGGCCGGGGAGCTGTTTTTT.

The chain carries TRBV20-1 and TRBJ1-1; D may be TRBD1 (6 bases). Germline lookup yields CDR1 DFQATT and CDR2 SNEGSKA (reference sequence). The length of the CDR3 is 11 residues. Trimming left V 4 bases short and J 5 bases short, with 8 bases between. The CDR3 spells CSAIQGTEAFF. The CDR3 nucleotides are TGCAGTGCTATCCAGGGGACTGAAGCTTTCTTT.

This clonotype was picked up many times. CDR3 region: CASRGQGEAYEQYF. Written as DNA, the CDR3 is TGTGCCAGCAGAGGACAGGGTGAAGCCTACGAGCAGTACTTC. The chain is built from TRBV28 and TRBJ2-7; 8 bases align to TRBD1. Germline assignment: CDR1 MDHEN and CDR2 SYDVKM. After removal of 6 bases from V and 2 bases from J, the junction contained 6 bases not matched to a gene. There are 14 residues in the CDR3.

The CDR3 DNA follows: TGTGCCAGCAGCACATCCGGGACTCGGAAGTACGAGCAGTACTTC. This codes for CASSTSGTRKYEQYF. This chain connects TRBV27 to TRBJ2-7, with D maybe TRBD2 (6 bases). Germline-derived CDR1 and CDR2 are MNHEY and SMNVEV (reference sequence). Trimming removed 6 bases at V and 4 bases at J, with 19 bases between. The CDR3 has 15 residues.

The chain recombines TRBV2 with TRBJ1-3, with D unresolved. The V and J ends lost 0 bases and 5 bases respectively, with 8 bases between them. The CDR3 runs 14 residues. Germline V gives CDR1 SNHLY, CDR2 FYNNEI. The CDR3 DNA reads TGTGCCAGCAGTGAAGCTCGGATAAGAAACACCATATATTTT. Protein product: CASSEARIRNTIYF.

This sequence joins TRBV27 and TRBJ1-4; TRBD1 matches 9 bases. Germline CDR1 MNHEY, CDR2 SMNVEV (reference sequence). The CDR3 extends over 15 amino acids. V gave up 5 bases and J gave up 4 bases; unmatched junction bases: 5. The CDR3 protein is CASSRQGGYNEKLFF. CDR3 DNA: TGTGCCAGCAGTCGACAGGGGGGGTATAATGAAAAACTGTTTTTT.

This clonotype has a handful of counts. The chain is built from TRBV7-9 and TRBJ1-1; D ambiguous. Trimming shortened V by 5 bases and J by 1 base, and 5 bases separated the two germline ends. This CDR3 is built from 12 residues. Germline loops: CDR1 SEHNR, CDR2 FQNEAQ (reference sequence). The CDR3 DNA sequence: TGTGCCAGCAGCGCAGAGAACACTGAAGCTTTCTTT. Protein product: CASSAENTEAFF.

This rearrangement joins TRBV29-1 to TRBJ2-5; 7 bases line up with TRBD1. Germline-derived CDR1 and CDR2 are SQVTM and ANQGSEA. Trimming at V came to 6 bases and at J to 5 bases, leaving 12 bases not matched to a gene. The CDR3 length is 14 residues. The CDR3 DNA reads as TGCAGCGTACGCCCGACAGGGATGCAGGAGACCCAGTACTTC. It translates to CSVRPTGMQETQYF.

This clonotype appeared a few times. The gene calls are TRBV12-3 or TRBV12-4 and TRBJ2-3, with D perhaps matching TRBD1 or TRBD2 (5 bases each). V lost 1 base to trimming and J lost 1 base, with 12 bases between them. The CDR3 extends over 16 amino acids. The CDR3 region has the DNA TGTGCCAGCAGTTTAGGCTTGGGGGATCGCACAGATACGCAGTATTTT. Protein sequence: CASSLGLGDRTDTQYF.

This clonotype came up a few times. This chain connects TRBV11-1 to TRBJ2-1; 8 bases are a match to TRBD1. Germline V gene sequence: CDR1 SGHAT, CDR2 FQDESV (reference sequence). Unmatched junction bases numbered 7, after V lost 6 bases and J lost 3 bases. This CDR3 spans 15 amino acids. The DNA of the CDR3 is TGTGCCAGCAGTCATCGACAGGGGAGCTACAATGAGCAGTTCTTC. This gives the protein CASSHRQGSYNEQFF.

The chain uses TRBV7-8 and TRBJ2-1, with TRBD1 matching 11 bases. The CDR3 is 16 residues long. The germline gives CDR1 SGHVS, CDR2 FQNEAQ. The trim removed 4 bases at V and 4 bases at J, leaving 6 bases unmatched. CDR3 sequence reads: CASSSDRGLSYNEQFF. The DNA for the CDR3 is TGTGCCAGCAGCTCGGACAGGGGGCTATCGTACAATGAGCAGTTCTTC.

The sample holds a few counts of this clonotype. The genes are TRBV3-1 and TRBJ2-1; 12 positions agree with TRBD2. V lost 4 bases to trimming and J lost 4 bases; unmatched junction nucleotides: 11. The germline V gene has CDR1 LGHDT and CDR2 YNNKEL (reference sequence). The CDR3 runs to 18 residues. In DNA form, the CDR3 reads TGTGCCAGCAGCCCATGGACTAGCGGGGTCCCTGGTTACAATGAGCAGTTCTTC. Residues: CASSPWTSGVPGYNEQFF.

This clonotype was seen at least ten times. CDR3 sequence: CSVVGQLAKNIQYF. The DNA for the CDR3 is TGCAGCGTCGTAGGGCAGCTAGCCAAAAACATTCAGTACTTC. V usage is TRBV29-1 and J usage is TRBJ2-4; D unresolved. The V gene lost 6 bases and the J gene lost 0 bases, with 12 bases spanning the gap. Per the germline V gene, CDR1 is SQVTM and CDR2 is ANQGSEA. The CDR3 covers 14 residues.

This clonotype came up a few times. The chain joins TRBV27 to TRBJ2-5; 7 positions agree with TRBD1. V dropped 3 bases and J dropped 3; count of bases not matched to a gene: 16. This CDR3 has 18 amino acids. Germline V lookup: CDR1 MNHEY, CDR2 SMNVEV (reference sequence). In nucleotides, the CDR3 is TGTGCCAGCAGTTTTCGTACAGGGGTATCCGTCCGGGAAGAGACCCAGTACTTC. This gives the protein CASSFRTGVSVREETQYF.

The rearrangement links TRBV27 to TRBJ2-3, with D perhaps given as TRBD1 or TRBD2 (6 bases each). V was clipped by 4 bases and J by 6 bases, with 17 bases between them. Germline-derived CDR1 and CDR2 are MNHEY and SMNVEV (reference sequence). There are 15 residues in the CDR3. The CDR3 sequence is CASSSPGGLWDTQYF. For the CDR3, the DNA is TGTGCCAGCAGTTCACCTGGGGGGCTGTGGGATACGCAGTATTTT.

This clonotype was observed many times. V usage is TRBV20-1 and J usage is TRBJ2-5; tentative D call: TRBD1 (5 bases). The V end was cut by 3 bases, the J end by 5 bases, with 16 bases between. The CDR3 loop spans 14 amino acids. The V gene's germline CDR1 is DFQATT and CDR2 SNEGSKA (reference sequence). CDR3 amino acids: CSASGRSQEETQYF. CDR3 coding DNA: TGCAGTGCTAGCGGACGGTCACAGGAGGAGACCCAGTACTTC.